This T cell receptor beta chain appears in the sequencing data of a study of breast tumors, draining lymph nodes, adjacent tissues (dated by TCRdb to between 2015 and 2016). Context from the whole study: In breast cancer patients, the study compared the TCR beta repertoires of tumor, adjacent nontumor tissue and axillary lymph nodes. The study aimed to assess the relationships and possible T-cell exchange between tumor, surrounding tissue and draining lymph node repertoires in human breast cancer.

The CDR3 holds 15 amino acids from the cysteine to the phenylalanine. The DNA shown is the 45-base CDR3, in frame from base 1. The junction carries 13 bases between V and J, which are trimmed by 0 bases and 2 bases respectively. CDR1 and CDR2 are read off the germline V gene (reference sequence) as GTSNPN and SVGIG. The axillary draining lymph nodes of breast cancer patients were the source of the lymph node samples. On the study overall, not on this receptor specifically: The conclusion that tumor T cells originate in lymph nodes was framed as consistent with a hypothesis rather than directly demonstrated. Tumor and nontumor tissue repertoires were found to be significantly more similar in luminal-like than in basal-like breast cancer. The data were considered consistent with most tumor T cells being derived from the lymph node and subsequently expanding within tumor tissue. Tumors showed preferential V and J gene usage, and their T-cell repertoire diversity fell below that of lymph nodes yet above that of nontumor tissue.

This clonotype was counted a few times. The antigen it recognizes is unknown. No base quality values were provided; no much bigger clone lies one nucleotide off. TCRdb lists the instrument as Illumina HiSeq 2000. Multiplex PCR amplification was used to build the TCR beta chain libraries. The amplified TCR beta chain products were analyzed by high-throughput sequencing. The raw public reads went through TCRdb reprocessing: fastp at Q25, MiXCR clone calling, in-frame beta chains kept. Rows are combined by CDR3 protein, so each entry shows the most common genes and DNA. The sample profile shows 90,000 to 120,000 distinct CDR3 sequences; 21% of them were found once. The ten largest clones capture around 1.3% of the sample.

The sequence derives from a female donor with breast cancer. Some clones in this sample may be carry-over from other donors' samples. This chain joins TRBV30 to TRBJ2-5; the D gene is unclear. The sample taken for sequencing was axillary lymph node tissue. The bases are TGTGCCTGGAGTGTACCCAACAGCGAGCAAGAGACCCAGTACTTC. The translation is CAWSVPNSEQETQYF.